The 13 T cell receptor beta chains presented below share a single source sample, sequenced in a study of T cell changes during pregnancy in multiple sclerosis (dated by TCRdb to 2018 to 2020). The library was obtained by the immunoSEQ multiplex PCR assay. Drawn from immuneACCESS, this table holds only the in-frame rearrangements with V and J called that TCRdb kept. Clones are partly lost; checked studies trace under half to an unresolved V gene and leave the rest unexplained. Here the sample has under 35,000 clones; more than 75% occur a single time. Of the sample, approximately 8% falls within the top ten clones. Here the sequenced sample was CD8+ T cells from peripheral blood mononuclear cells, taken after pregnancy. The receptors stem from a female donor with multiple sclerosis, enrolled in a pregnancy study.

This clone was counted between two and nine times. The rearrangement uses TRBV11-2 and TRBJ1-2, with 7 bases lining up with TRBD1. J gave up 2 bases and V 5 bases, and 8 bases lay outside the gene matches. Per germline, CDR1 SGHAT and CDR2 FQNNGV. This CDR3 spans 15 amino acids. CDR3 coding DNA: TGTGCCAGCAGCGAGAGTCAGGGGGGCAACTATGGCTACACCTTC. As protein: CASSESQGGNYGYTF.

This clone has at least ten counts. V is TRBV4-2 and J is TRBJ2-7, with 8 bases matching TRBD1. J lost 0 bases, V lost 3 bases, and 4 bases had no gene match. Germline V gene data show CDR1 as LGHNA and CDR2 as YNFKEQ. The CDR3 covers 15 residues. The CDR3 reads CASSHNRGSSYEQYF. The CDR3 nucleotides read TGTGCCAGCAGCCACAACAGGGGGAGCTCCTACGAGCAGTACTTC.

The rearrangement joins TRBV2 to TRBJ2-5; D unclear. Germline V gives CDR1 SNHLY, CDR2 FYNNEI. The CDR3 runs 14 residues. V lost 1 base and J lost 1, with 7 bases in between. CDR3: CASSEELRQETQYF. The CDR3 coding sequence is TGTGCCAGCAGTGAAGAACTCCGCCAAGAGACCCAGTACTTC.

Judged by abundance, this clone is medium-sized (0.01 to 0.1%). The V gene is TRBV4-1, the J gene TRBJ1-2, with D perhaps matching TRBD1 (6 bases). CDR1 and CDR2 from the germline V gene are MGHRA and YSYEKL. V was cut by 3 bases and J by 4 bases, with 18 bases left in between. This CDR3 contains 16 residues. The CDR3 DNA sequence: TGCGCCAGCAGCCACCCACGAAGGGGGACGTCCTATGGCTACACCTTC. This translates into CASSHPRRGTSYGYTF.

The chain couples TRBV19 to TRBJ1-1; D is unresolved. V lost 3 bases to trimming and J lost 1 base, with 18 bases between them. This CDR3 is 17 amino acids long. Germline V lookup: CDR1 LNHDA, CDR2 SQIVND (reference sequence). The chain's CDR3 is CASSIVAVTIRNTEAFF. Here the CDR3 DNA reads TGTGCCAGTAGTATCGTGGCAGTCACAATTCGGAACACTGAAGCTTTCTTT.

Of note for this clone: This clone may be a read error of a much larger clone one base away. The genes are TRBV2 and TRBJ1-4, with TRBD1 matching 10 bases. From germline, CDR1 is SNHLY and CDR2 FYNNEI. The CDR3 totals 15 residues. The chain's CDR3 is CVSSEVGTGEEKLFF. As DNA, the CDR3 is TGTGTCAGCAGTGAAGTTGGGACAGGGGAGGAAAAACTGTTTTTT.

The gene calls are TRBV27 and TRBJ2-7; D remains ambiguous. CDR1 MNHEY and CDR2 SMNVEV come from the germline V gene (reference sequence). Trimming took off 8 bases at V and 2 bases at J, with 13 bases between the two ends. This CDR3 has 13 amino acids. Written as DNA, the CDR3 is TGTGCCAGCGGCTCGCGGTCCGCCTACGAGCAGTACTTC. Encoded protein: CASGSRSAYEQYF.

This chain joins TRBV6-4 and TRBJ2-3; 12 positions agree with TRBD2. CDR3 size: 14 residues. Germline lookup yields CDR1 MRHNA and CDR2 SNTAGT. The J segment lost 4 bases and the V segment lost 4 bases, leaving 0 bases of the junction unmatched. CDR3: CASSGLAGADTQYF. CDR3 nucleotides: TGTGCCAGCAGTGGACTAGCGGGGGCAGATACGCAGTATTTT.

The gene calls are TRBV30 and TRBJ2-7; D might be TRBD1 (6 bases). The germline V and J ends were trimmed by 3 bases and 2 bases, with 14 bases remaining between them. Looked up from germline, CDR1 is GTSNPN and CDR2 is SVGIG (reference sequence). There are 14 residues in the CDR3. The CDR3 DNA is TGTGCCTGGAGCTCAGGACAGCGACCCTACGAGCAGTACTTC. Encoded protein: CAWSSGQRPYEQYF.

Here the CDR3 DNA reads TGTGCCAGCAGCTTAGAATTATTCCAAGAGACCCAGTACTTC. This translates into CASSLELFQETQYF. This chain connects TRBV11-2 to TRBJ2-5, with D uncertain. Trimming left V 0 bases short and J 1 base short, with 6 bases between. Germline V CDR1 and CDR2: SGHAT, FQNNGV. The CDR3 spans 14 residues.

The CDR3 loop reads CASSLVEDLYGYTF. CDR3 in DNA: TGTGCCAGCAGCTTGGTCGAGGATCTCTATGGCTACACCTTC. This chain uses TRBV5-4 with TRBJ1-2, with unresolved D. CDR1 and CDR2 (germline): SGHNT, YYREEE (reference sequence). V was pared by 0 bases and J by 4 bases, with 10 bases between. The CDR3 is 14 residues long. The full variable domain, its missing parts supplied by reference TRBV5-4 and TRBJ1-2, is ETGVTQSPTHLIKTRGQQVTLRCSSQSGHNTVSWYQQALGQGPQFIFQYYREEENGRGNFPPRFSGLQFPNYSSELNVNALELDDSALYLCASSLVEDLYGYTFGSGTRLTVV.

The chain links TRBV28 to TRBJ2-7; TRBD1 matches 10 bases. This CDR3 region has 14 residues. The V and J ends lost 4 bases and 6 bases, in that order; junction bases with no gene match: 6. The germline gives CDR1 MDHEN, CDR2 SYDVKM. CDR3 nucleotides: TGTGCCAGCAGTTGGACAGGGGGTGGTCTCGAGCAGTACTTC. Protein: CASSWTGGGLEQYF.

V and J are TRBV5-4 and TRBJ1-6; D may be TRBD1 (5 bases). Trimming shortened V by 1 base and J by 9 bases, and 8 bases separated the two germline ends. CDR1 is SGHNT, CDR2 YYREEE, per germline (reference sequence). This CDR3 is built from 13 residues. DNA for the CDR3: TGTGCCAGCAGCTTGAGGGGCGGTTCACCCCTCCACTTT. It yields the protein CASSLRGGSPLHF. The full variable domain, rest sourced from reference TRBV5-4 and TRBJ1-6, is ETGVTQSPTHLIKTRGQQVTLRCSSQSGHNTVSWYQQALGQGPQFIFQYYREEENGRGNFPPRFSGLQFPNYSSELNVNALELDDSALYLCASSLRGGSPLHFGNGTRLTVT.